This T cell receptor (beta chain) appears in the sequencing data of a study of cytomegalovirus exposure and HLA in healthy donors. This CDR3 contains 15 residues. Germline-derived CDR1 and CDR2 are MNHEY and SMNVEV (reference sequence). The PCR was carried out with 60 Vbeta primers and 13 Jbeta primers. Measured with immunoSEQ multiplex PCR; TCRdb has only the in-frame clones, and not every one. Of approximately 140,000 clones in the sample, 75% to 85% are singletons; the top ten hold roughly 6%. Sequencing used PBMCs. This chain connects TRBV27 to TRBJ2-5; TRBD2 might be the D (6 bases). The DNA end favors TRBJ2-7, so the J call may be wrong. This clonotype originated in a man in his forties or fifties in good health and CMV-seropositive. The CDR3 DNA follows: TGTGCCAGCAGTCTAACCTGGACGGGAGAATACGAGCAGTACTTC. Amino acids: CASSLTWTGEYEQYF.